Listed below are T cell receptor beta chains from one sample, sequenced in a study of PD-1 blockade in classical Hodgkin lymphoma. Data came from immunoSEQ multiplex PCR; TCRdb stores just in-frame clones and leaves some out. The data show over 15,000 clones, 70% to 85% seen once. The sequences come from peripheral blood mononuclear cells (PBMCs), collected at baseline. The receptors here all came from a human donor with classical Hodgkin lymphoma. CDR3s include the opening cysteine and the closing phenylalanine or tryptophan. The order of the fields is CDR3 protein, CDR3 DNA, J gene, V gene, D gene, clone size. The D gene is left open where the match is weak. Rows give clone size only sometimes, using once, few, many, or a class for an expanded clone.

CASSYGREAFF TGTGCCAGCAGTTACGGGAGGGAAGCTTTCTTT TRBJ1-1 TRBV6-5 NA NA
CASSSSGQVGVGYTF TGCGCCAGCAGCTCCTCGGGACAGGTGGGGGTCGGCTACACCTTC TRBJ1-2 TRBV5-1 TRBD1 NA
CSVDGTVGGAFEQYF TGCAGCGTTGACGGGACGGTCGGGGGGGCGTTCGAGCAGTACTTC TRBJ2-7 TRBV29-1 TRBD2 NA
CASSPGKGAHEQYF TGTGCCAGCAGCCCGGGGAAGGGAGCCCACGAGCAGTACTTC TRBJ2-7 TRBV9 NA NA
CASSLGIWGPGADTQYF TGTGCCAGCAGCTTAGGCATATGGGGGCCGGGTGCAGATACGCAGTATTTT TRBJ2-3 TRBV11-3 NA NA
CASSSKARVAGVRNEQFF TGTGCCAGCAGCTCGAAAGCCCGGGTGGCAGGGGTAAGGAATGAGCAGTTCTTC TRBJ2-1 TRBV7-9 NA NA
CASSASGQGLNTEAFF TGTGCCAGCAGCGCGTCGGGACAGGGTTTGAACACTGAAGCTTTCTTT TRBJ1-1 TRBV5-4 TRBD1 NA
CASSVVGQGVRNTQYF TGTGCCAGCAGCGTAGTGGGACAGGGGGTTAGGAATACGCAGTATTTT TRBJ2-3 TRBV9 TRBD1 NA
CASSLWGSSYEQYF TGTGCCAGCAGCTTGTGGGGGTCCTCCTACGAGCAGTACTTC TRBJ2-7 TRBV5-4 NA NA
CASSQDEGAGYEQYF TGCGCCAGCAGCCAAGATGAGGGGGCTGGCTACGAGCAGTACTTC TRBJ2-7 TRBV4-3 TRBD1 NA
CASSVDYSPRTGELFF TGTGCCAGCAGCGTAGACTACAGCCCGAGGACCGGGGAGCTGTTTTTT TRBJ2-2 TRBV9 NA NA
CGGQGIEWWSEKLFF TGTGGGGGGCAGGGGATTGAGTGGTGGAGTGAAAAACTGTTTTTT TRBJ1-4 TRBV6-1 NA NA
CASSQVSVKRAFF TGCGCCAGCAGCCAAGTGTCAGTTAAAAGGGCTTTCTTT TRBJ1-1 TRBV4-1 NA NA
CASSLEGRLNQPQHF TGTGCCAGCAGTTTGGAGGGTAGGTTGAATCAGCCCCAGCATTTT TRBJ1-5 TRBV28 NA NA
CASSVEAYNSPLHF TGTGCCAGCAGCGTAGAAGCCTATAATTCACCCCTCCACTTT TRBJ1-6 TRBV9 NA NA
CASTWGDTQYF TGTGCCAGCACCTGGGGAGATACGCAGTATTTT TRBJ2-3 TRBV5-4 NA NA
CASSSPGSGDTQYF TGTGCCAGCAGTTCCCCTGGCAGTGGCGATACGCAGTATTTT TRBJ2-3 TRBV28 NA NA
CASSLRQGYTDTQYF TGTGCCAGCAGCTTAAGACAGGGCTACACAGATACGCAGTATTTT TRBJ2-3 TRBV7-2 TRBD1 NA
CASSLTGVGPRFDTEAFF TGTGCCAGCAGCTTAACGGGAGTAGGGCCTCGTTTCGACACTGAAGCTTTCTTT TRBJ1-1 TRBV7-2 NA NA
CASSVVGQPNTGELFF TGTGCCAGCAGCGTAGTGGGGCAGCCGAACACCGGGGAGCTGTTTTTT TRBJ2-2 TRBV9 NA NA
CATTFPSGGRELFF TGTGCCACAACCTTCCCAAGTGGAGGCAGGGAGCTGTTTTTT TRBJ2-2 TRBV19 NA NA
CASTYLGNTIYF TGTGCCAGCACCTACCTTGGAAACACCATATATTTT TRBJ1-3 TRBV28 NA NA
CASGPPDTPRNTEAFF TGTGCTAGTGGTCCCCCCGACACCCCTCGGAACACTGAAGCTTTCTTT TRBJ1-1 TRBV12-5 NA once
CASSPELRAVADTQYF TGTGCCAGCAGCCCAGAGTTGCGGGCAGTTGCAGATACGCAGTATTTT TRBJ2-3 TRBV7-8 NA NA
CASSLDLQGAYGYTF TGTGCCAGCAGTTTAGATCTACAGGGGGCCTATGGCTACACCTTC TRBJ1-2 TRBV28 TRBD1 NA
CASSTLGNQPQHF TGTGCCAGCAGCACCCTAGGGAATCAGCCCCAGCATTTT TRBJ1-5 TRBV27 NA NA
CASGESGRRAEKLFF TGCGCCAGCGGGGAGTCGGGACGGCGCGCGGAAAAACTGTTTTTT TRBJ1-4 TRBV4-3 NA NA
CSVSGGDTHYGYTF TGCAGCGTTTCAGGGGGCGATACTCACTATGGCTACACCTTC TRBJ1-2 TRBV29-1 TRBD1 NA
CASSMGGGNIQYF TGTGCCAGTAGTATGGGGGGTGGGAACATTCAGTACTTC TRBJ2-4 TRBV19 NA NA
CASTFPGGQRELFF TGTGCCAGTACCTTTCCAGGTGGTCAAAGGGAGCTGTTTTTT TRBJ2-2 TRBV19 NA NA
CASSGGFGSYEQYF TGCGCCAGCAGCGGGGGATTTGGATCCTACGAGCAGTACTTC TRBJ2-7 TRBV4-1 NA NA
CASSLVGLPETQYF TGTGCCAGCAGCTTAGTTGGGCTACCGGAGACCCAGTACTTC TRBJ2-5 TRBV7-6 NA NA
CASMGSGTWGGELFF TGTGCCAGCATGGGATCCGGGACGTGGGGCGGGGAGCTGTTTTTT TRBJ2-2 TRBV11-2 NA NA
CASSSPSTGAYGYTF TGTGCCAGCAGTTCCCCTTCTACAGGGGCCTATGGCTACACCTTC TRBJ1-2 TRBV27 TRBD1 NA
CASSLKGAPGYGYTF TGTGCCAGCAGTTTAAAAGGAGCCCCCGGCTATGGCTACACCTTC TRBJ1-2 TRBV27 NA NA
CASSLTRGGLAFF TGTGCTAGCAGCTTAACGCGGGGGGGCCTTGCATTCTTC TRBJ2-1 TRBV7-7 TRBD2 NA
CASSFPPDTPGDTEAFF TGTGCCAGCAGTTTCCCCCCGGACACTCCGGGGGACACTGAAGCTTTCTTT TRBJ1-1 TRBV28 NA NA
CSVTGGQPQHF TGCAGTGTTACAGGGGGTCAGCCCCAGCATTTT TRBJ1-5 TRBV20-1 TRBD1 NA
CASSQERDPFYEQYF TGCGCCAGCAGCCAAGAGCGTGATCCCTTCTACGAGCAGTACTTC TRBJ2-7 TRBV4-3 NA NA
CASSTVAHLSYEQYF TGTGCCAGCAGCACAGTGGCCCATTTGTCCTACGAGCAGTACTTC TRBJ2-7 TRBV7-2 NA NA
CASSQEVYEGDFYGYTF TGCGCCAGCAGCCAAGAGGTTTACGAGGGGGACTTTTATGGCTACACCTTC TRBJ1-2 TRBV4-3 NA NA